Each of the 6 T cell receptor beta chains below was sequenced from the same sample in a study of CXCR3-negative and CXCR3-positive naive CD8 T cells. In preparing the TRB cDNA libraries, 5' RACE with UMI labels was used. For each CDR3 protein, TCRdb gives one entry from its re-call of the 5' RACE reads, without DNA. Recorded for this sample: tens of thousands of distinct CDR3 sequences. The sequenced sample was naive CXCR3- CD8+ T cells from blood. Sample subset: CD45RO-CCR7+CD27+CD95- naive CD8+ T cells lacking CXCR3 (TNR3-). These receptors were collected from a human donor in good health. Some clones in this sample may be carry-over from other donors' samples.

CDR3 amino acids: CASSLMGSSGGGYEQYF. This chain uses TRBV7-2 with TRBJ2-7; TCRdb's D call, TRBD2, is unchecked because there is no DNA. This CDR3 is 17 amino acids long. CDR1 SGHTA and CDR2 FQGNSA come from the germline V gene.

V is TRBV7-9 and J is TRBJ2-7. The CDR3 totals 13 residues. CDR1 SEHNR and CDR2 FQNEAQ come from the germline V gene (reference sequence). CDR3 residues: CASSLDGGNEQYF.

The rearrangement links TRBV27 to TRBJ2-7. The length of the CDR3 is 13 residues. Germline CDR1 and CDR2: MNHEY and SMNVEV (reference sequence). CDR3 sequence: CASSYDRYFEQYF.

The chain uses TRBV10-3 and TRBJ2-7. The CDR3 totals 11 residues. CDR1 ENHRY and CDR2 SYGVKD come from the germline V gene. CDR3 protein: CAISEAYEQYF.

V is TRBV29-1 and J is TRBJ2-2; the D call of TRBD1 rests on TCRdb alone, since no DNA is present to check it. The CDR3 is 14 amino acids. The germline V gene has CDR1 SQVTM and CDR2 ANQGSEA. The CDR3 spells CSVEAQGYTGELFF.

The chain recombines TRBV5-1 with TRBJ2-7; the D gene TCRdb calls, TRBD2, cannot be checked with no DNA. CDR1 is SGHRS, CDR2 YFSETQ, per germline. This CDR3 is built from 15 residues. The CDR3 spells CASSWPTSGSYEQYF.